This T cell receptor (beta chain) was sequenced in a study of CD8 T cells in ankylosing spondylitis. Overall study findings and caveats: A TCR beta motif of 7 or 8 highly homologous variants appeared characteristic of ankylosing spondylitis blood. Disease-linked clones proved CD8+ and comparatively uncommon in peripheral blood. Disease-linked clones were reportedly significantly enriched in matched ankylosing spondylitis synovial fluid.

This clonotype was counted only a few times. Its antigen is still unknown. Deletions cut 5 bases from V and 4 bases from J, with 14 bases between. Germline values: CDR1 DFQATT, CDR2 SNEGSKA (reference sequence). The CDR3 totals 13 residues. MiXCR, run by TCRdb on the 5' RACE reads, gives a single entry per CDR3 protein. There are 470,000 or so distinct CDR3 sequences in the sample; around 26% occur only once, and about 0.9% lies in the top ten. Material for sequencing was blood, either unsorted or a sorted T cell fraction (not recorded which). This clonotype was sampled from a male donor with ankylosing spondylitis. The V and J genes are TRBV20-1 and TRBJ1-1, with a weak D call TRBD1 (5 bases). CDR3 region: CSAPGGARTEAFF. The CDR3 DNA sequence: TGCAGTGCTCCTGGGGGAGCGCGCACTGAAGCTTTCTTT.